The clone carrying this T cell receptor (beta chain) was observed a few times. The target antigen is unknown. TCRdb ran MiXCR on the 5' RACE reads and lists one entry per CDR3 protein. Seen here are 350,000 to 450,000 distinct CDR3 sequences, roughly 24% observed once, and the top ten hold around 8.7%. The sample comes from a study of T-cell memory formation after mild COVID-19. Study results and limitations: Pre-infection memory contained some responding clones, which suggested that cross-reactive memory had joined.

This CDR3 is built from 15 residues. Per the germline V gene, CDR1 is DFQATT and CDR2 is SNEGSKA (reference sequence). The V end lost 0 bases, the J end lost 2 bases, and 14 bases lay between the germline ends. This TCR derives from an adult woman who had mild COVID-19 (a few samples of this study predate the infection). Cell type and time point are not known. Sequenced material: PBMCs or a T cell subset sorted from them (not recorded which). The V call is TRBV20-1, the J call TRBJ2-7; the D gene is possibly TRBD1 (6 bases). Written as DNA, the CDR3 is TGCAGTGCTAGAGATCGGGGCAGGGGTCCCTACGAGCAGTACTTC. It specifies CSARDRGRGPYEQYF.